The entry below describes one T cell receptor beta chain. Antigen: not known. PCR was performed using 60 Vbeta and 13 Jbeta primers. Only in-frame clones appear in the TCRdb table, and some are missing; sequencing was by immunoSEQ multiplex PCR. Of about 150,000 clones in the sample, 70% to 80% were seen once. These data come from a study of cytomegalovirus exposure and HLA in healthy donors. Findings and caveats of the study: Later work associated 16,951 TCR beta sequences with HLA alleles at 0.05 false discovery rate. With later analysis, a missense DCLRE1C variant became linked to TCR beta V- and J-gene trimming. Listed as cytomegalovirus-associated were 150 to 200 TCR beta chains.

Donors likely had unrecorded immune exposures despite being nominally healthy when sampled. The CDR3 covers 16 residues. This chain joins TRBV21-1 and TRBJ2-5; the table's D gene call, TRBD1, was not cross checked with the DNA. TRBV21-1 is termed a pseudogene. Sequencing was carried out using PBMCs. The sequence was collected from a man aged 25-40 years in good health and CMV-seronegative. Here the CDR3 reads CASSNRDRGYQETQYF. Here the CDR3 DNA reads TGTGCCAGCAGCAATCGGGACAGGGGATACCAAGAGACCCAGTACTTC.